This T cell receptor beta chain is drawn from a study of blood T cell repertoires in COVID-19. Study details: Both acute and convalescent COVID-19 samples were obtained from the United States, Italy and Spain. The analysed material was cDNA or gDNA that came from T cells, B-cell-depleted T cells, or PBMCs.

Measured with immunoSEQ multiplex PCR; TCRdb has only the in-frame clones, and not every one. The sample shows about 23,000 clones, about 90% of them seen only once. The clonotype comes from a woman older than 75 with active COVID-19. The sample comprised peripheral blood.

CDR3 bases: TGTGCCAGCAGGGCCGGACAGTCCTGGGAGCAGTACTTC. This gives the protein CASRAGQSWEQYF. The chain uses TRBV6-5 and TRBJ2-7, with a tentative D call TRBD1 (6 bases). Looked up from germline, CDR1 is MNHEY and CDR2 is SVGAGI. The CDR3 consists of 13 residues. With 6 bases removed from V and 7 bases from J, the gap between germline ends came to 16 bases.